The following is a T cell receptor (beta chain) sequence with its context. Its antigen remains unknown. Per the germline V gene, CDR1 is LGHNA and CDR2 is YSLEER. This CDR3 spans 17 amino acids. V lost 1 base and J lost 4, with 16 bases in between. For TCRbeta, the library was prepared with unique molecular identifiers. MiXCR was run by TCRdb on the PCR reads, yielding one entry per CDR3 protein. The sample shows just over 950,000 distinct CDR3 sequences, roughly 31% of them seen only once. The data are from a study of T-cell reconstitution after alpha-beta-depleted transplantation in children. Study results and caveats: Newly produced T cells mostly accounted for T-cell counts and diversity one year post-transplant. It was surviving recipient T cells and thymic progenitors that gave some patients high TCRbeta diversity at day 60.

The sample here was PBMCs, mostly from graft donor cells, taken 360 days after TCRalphabeta/CD19-depleted stem cell transplant. The rearrangement joins TRBV4-3 to TRBJ2-2, with D unresolved. The clonotype was recovered from a boy younger than two who had a stem cell transplant for SCID, so the T cells may come from the graft donor. CDR3 amino acids: CASSQAHSYPGTGELFF. DNA for the CDR3: TGCGCCAGCAGCCAAGCCCACAGCTACCCCGGCACCGGGGAGCTGTTTTTT.